This TCR beta chain was retrieved from a study of metastatic and nonmetastatic thyroid tumors (dated by TCRdb to between 2020 and 2021). For the wider study: The researchers compared repertoires between peripheral blood samples and tumor or nodule tissue samples from patients with malignant or benign thyroid disease. The study at large found these results: In both blood and tumor samples, TCR beta diversity was reported to be significantly higher in malignant tumors than in benign nodules.

From cysteine to phenylalanine, the CDR3 is 17 amino acids long. The kept DNA is CDR3 alone, 51 bases in frame from the first base. As encoded in the germline V gene (reference sequence), CDR1 is LGHDT while CDR2 is YNNKEL. The junction shows trimming of 4 bases on V and 2 bases on J, plus 20 bases between the germline ends. No patient had received any treatment before thyroid surgery. Using T-cell receptor beta sequencing, the researchers looked back retrospectively at clinical samples from patients, gathered between about 2012 and 2018. To prepare the library, PCR was applied. The data were produced on an Illumina HiSeq 4000. High-throughput sequencing was used to profile the CDR3 region of the TCR beta-chain in every patient. Per the authors' processing: Drawing on CDR3 differences between clinicopathological groups, the researchers built a classifier meant to tell apart patients with distant-metastatic papillary thyroid cancer. The Shannon index was used to measure repertoire diversity, and the Morisita-Horn index was used to measure how similar tumor and blood repertoires were. TCRdb's own reprocessing of the public reads used fastp at Q25 and MiXCR and kept productive beta chains. In this record, the V and J calls reflect TCRdb's handling and not the investigators' own analysis. Present in this sample are tens of thousands of clones, just under 15% of which were seen just once. In total, the top ten clones hold roughly 3.6% of the sample.

This clone was seen repeatedly, ten times or more. No cognate antigen has been identified for it. There are no base qualities to consult, and no much larger clone falls within one base. The sequenced material came from blood. The rearrangement combines TRBV3-1 with TRBJ2-5, with a tentative D call of TRBD1 or TRBD2, each matching 6 bases. This clonotype originated in a female donor with papillary thyroid cancer or a benign thyroid nodule (not recorded which). Some clones in this sample may be carry-over from other donors' samples. The DNA is as follows: TGTGCCAGCAGCCGTGAGAAGGGGGGCCCGACTCAAGAGACCCAGTACTTC. This codes for CASSREKGGPTQETQYF.